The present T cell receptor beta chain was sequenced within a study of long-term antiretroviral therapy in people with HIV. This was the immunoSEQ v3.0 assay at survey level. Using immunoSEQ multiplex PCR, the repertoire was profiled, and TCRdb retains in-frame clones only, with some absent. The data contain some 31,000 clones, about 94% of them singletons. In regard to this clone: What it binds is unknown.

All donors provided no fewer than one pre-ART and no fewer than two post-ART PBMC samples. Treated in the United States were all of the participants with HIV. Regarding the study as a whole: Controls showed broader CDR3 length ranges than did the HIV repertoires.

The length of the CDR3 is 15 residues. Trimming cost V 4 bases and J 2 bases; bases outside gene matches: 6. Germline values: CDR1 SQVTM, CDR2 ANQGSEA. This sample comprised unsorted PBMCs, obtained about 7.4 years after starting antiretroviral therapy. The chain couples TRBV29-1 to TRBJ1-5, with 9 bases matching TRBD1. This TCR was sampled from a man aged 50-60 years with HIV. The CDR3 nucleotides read TGCAGCGTTGCAGGGGACAGGGCGGGCAATCAGCCCCAGCATTTT. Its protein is CSVAGDRAGNQPQHF.